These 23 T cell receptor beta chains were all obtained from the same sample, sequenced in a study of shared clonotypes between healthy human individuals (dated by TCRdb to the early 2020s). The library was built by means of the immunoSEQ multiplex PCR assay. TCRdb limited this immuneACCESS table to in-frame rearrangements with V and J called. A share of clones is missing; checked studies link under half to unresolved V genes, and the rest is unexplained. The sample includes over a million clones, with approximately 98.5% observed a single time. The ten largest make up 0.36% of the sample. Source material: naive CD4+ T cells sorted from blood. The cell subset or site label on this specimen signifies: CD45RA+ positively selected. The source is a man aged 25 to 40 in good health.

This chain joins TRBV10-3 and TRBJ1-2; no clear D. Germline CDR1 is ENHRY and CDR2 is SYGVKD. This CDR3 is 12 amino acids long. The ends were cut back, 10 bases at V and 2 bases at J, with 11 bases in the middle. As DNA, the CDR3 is TGTGCCACCGCCTCCGGAAACTATGGCTACACCTTC. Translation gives CATASGNYGYTF.

CDR3 in amino acids: CASRLAPPGSYEQYF. The CDR3 DNA is TGTGCAAGTCGCTTAGCGCCCCCGGGGAGCTACGAGCAGTACTTC. The chain recombines TRBV12-2 with TRBJ2-7; TRBD2, as called in the table, went unchecked against the DNA. TRBV12-2 is described as a pseudogene. The CDR3 is 15 residues long.

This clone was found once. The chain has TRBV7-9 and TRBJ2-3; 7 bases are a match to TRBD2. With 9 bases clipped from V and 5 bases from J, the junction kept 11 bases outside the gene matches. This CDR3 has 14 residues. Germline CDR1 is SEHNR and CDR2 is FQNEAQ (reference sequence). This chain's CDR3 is CASAGGGHEDTQYF. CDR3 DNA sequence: TGTGCCAGTGCCGGGGGAGGGCACGAAGATACGCAGTATTTT.

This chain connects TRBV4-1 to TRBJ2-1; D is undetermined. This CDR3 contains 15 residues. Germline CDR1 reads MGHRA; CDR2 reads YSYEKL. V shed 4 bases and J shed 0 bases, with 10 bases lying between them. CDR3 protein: CASSPLGLSYNEQFF. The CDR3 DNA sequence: TGCGCCAGCAGCCCATTGGGTCTCTCCTACAATGAGCAGTTCTTC.

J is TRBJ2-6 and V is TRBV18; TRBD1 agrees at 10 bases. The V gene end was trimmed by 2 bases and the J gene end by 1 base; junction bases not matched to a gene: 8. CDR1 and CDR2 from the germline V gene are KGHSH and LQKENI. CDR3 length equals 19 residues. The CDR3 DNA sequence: TGTGCCAGCTCACCATTAGGGACAGGGGCAAATTCTGGGGCCAACGTCCTGACTTTC. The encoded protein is CASSPLGTGANSGANVLTF. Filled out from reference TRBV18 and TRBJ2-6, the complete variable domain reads NAGVMQNPRHLVRRRGQEARLRCSPMKGHSHVYWYRQLPEEGLKFMVYLQKENIIDESGMPKERFSAEFPKEGPSILRIQQVVRGDSAAYFCASSPLGTGANSGANVLTFGAGSRLTVL.

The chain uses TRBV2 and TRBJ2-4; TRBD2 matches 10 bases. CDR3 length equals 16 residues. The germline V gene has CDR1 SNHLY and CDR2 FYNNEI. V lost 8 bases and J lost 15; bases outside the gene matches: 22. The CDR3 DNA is TGTGCCAGCGACAGGGGTGGGCGGACTAGCGGCCCCACAGGGTACTTC. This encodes CASDRGGRTSGPTGYF. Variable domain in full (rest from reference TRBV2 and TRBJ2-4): EPEVTQTPSHQVTQMGQEVILRCVPISNHLYFYWYRQILGQKVEFLVSFYNNEISEKSEIFDDQFSVERPDGSNFTLKIRSTKLEDSAMYFCASDRGGRTSGPTGYFGAGTRLSVL.

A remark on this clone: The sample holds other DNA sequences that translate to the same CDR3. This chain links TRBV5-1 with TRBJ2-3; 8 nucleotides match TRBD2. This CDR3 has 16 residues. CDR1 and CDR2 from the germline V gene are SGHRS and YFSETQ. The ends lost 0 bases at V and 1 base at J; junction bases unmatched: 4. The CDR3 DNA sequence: TGCGCCAGCAGCTTGGGAGCGGGAGCGGGCACAGATACGCAGTATTTT. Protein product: CASSLGAGAGTDTQYF.

The CDR3 DNA sequence: TGTGCCAGCAGATACCGAGGGACTAGCGGTGGTGAGCAGTTCTTC. Translating it yields CASRYRGTSGGEQFF. The chain joins TRBV6-1 to TRBJ2-1; 11 bases fit TRBD2. V lost 6 bases and J lost 9; bases outside the gene matches: 10. CDR3 length: 15 amino acids. Germline lookup yields CDR1 MNHNS and CDR2 SASEGT.

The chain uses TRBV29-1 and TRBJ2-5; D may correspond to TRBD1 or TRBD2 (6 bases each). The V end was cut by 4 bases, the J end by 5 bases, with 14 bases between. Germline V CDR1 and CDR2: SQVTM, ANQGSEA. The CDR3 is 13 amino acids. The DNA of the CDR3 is TGCAGCGTTGGGGGGGCGAACGGCGAGACCCAGTACTTC. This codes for CSVGGANGETQYF.

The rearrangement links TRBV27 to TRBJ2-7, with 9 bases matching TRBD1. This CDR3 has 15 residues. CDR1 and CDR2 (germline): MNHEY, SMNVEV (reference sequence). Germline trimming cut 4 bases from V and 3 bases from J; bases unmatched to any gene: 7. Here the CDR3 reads CASSYGTGFSYEQYF. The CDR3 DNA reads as TGTGCCAGCAGTTACGGGACAGGGTTTAGCTACGAGCAGTACTTC.

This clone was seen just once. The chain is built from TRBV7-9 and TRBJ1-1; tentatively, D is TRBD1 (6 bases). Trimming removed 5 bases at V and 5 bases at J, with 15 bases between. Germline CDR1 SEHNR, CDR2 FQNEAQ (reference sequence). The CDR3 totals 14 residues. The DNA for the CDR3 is TGTGCCAGCAGCCAAGGAGGGGGAGGTACTGAAGCTTTCTTT. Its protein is CASSQGGGGTEAFF.

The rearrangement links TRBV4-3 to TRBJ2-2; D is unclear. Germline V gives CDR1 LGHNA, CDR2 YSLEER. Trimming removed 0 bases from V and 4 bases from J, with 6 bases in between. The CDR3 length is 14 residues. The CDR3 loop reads CASSQEWATGELFF. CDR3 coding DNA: TGCGCCAGCAGCCAAGAATGGGCCACCGGGGAGCTGTTTTTT.

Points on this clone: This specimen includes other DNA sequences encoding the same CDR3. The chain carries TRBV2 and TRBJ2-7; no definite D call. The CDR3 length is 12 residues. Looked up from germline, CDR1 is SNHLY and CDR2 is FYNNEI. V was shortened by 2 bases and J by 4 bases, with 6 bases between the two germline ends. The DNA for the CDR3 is TGTGCCAGCAGTGAAACCGGGTACGAGCAGTACTTC. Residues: CASSETGYEQYF.

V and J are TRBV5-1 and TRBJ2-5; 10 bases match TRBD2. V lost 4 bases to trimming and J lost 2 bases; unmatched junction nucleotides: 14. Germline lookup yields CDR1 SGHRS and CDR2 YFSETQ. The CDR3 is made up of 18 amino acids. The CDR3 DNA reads TGCGCCAGCAGCGGCGGAGGAGTAGCGGGAGGTGTTCAAGAGACCCAGTACTTC. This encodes CASSGGGVAGGVQETQYF.

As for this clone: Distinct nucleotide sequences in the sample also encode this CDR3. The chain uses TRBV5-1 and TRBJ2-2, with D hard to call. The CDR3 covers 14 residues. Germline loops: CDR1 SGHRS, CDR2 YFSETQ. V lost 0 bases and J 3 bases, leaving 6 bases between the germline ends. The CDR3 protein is CASSLAFDTGELFF. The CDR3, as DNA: TGCGCCAGCAGCTTGGCGTTTGACACCGGGGAGCTGTTTTTT.

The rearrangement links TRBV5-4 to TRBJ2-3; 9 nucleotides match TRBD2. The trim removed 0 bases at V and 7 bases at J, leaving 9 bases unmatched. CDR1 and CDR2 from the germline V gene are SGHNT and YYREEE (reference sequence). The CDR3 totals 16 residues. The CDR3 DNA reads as TGTGCCAGCAGCTTGGGGAGCGGGAGGCTCGTGTATACGCAGTATTTT. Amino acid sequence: CASSLGSGRLVYTQYF.

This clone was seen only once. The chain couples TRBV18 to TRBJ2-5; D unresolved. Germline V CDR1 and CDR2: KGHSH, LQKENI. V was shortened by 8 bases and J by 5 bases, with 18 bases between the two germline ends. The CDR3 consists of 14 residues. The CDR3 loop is CASTPASEGETQYF. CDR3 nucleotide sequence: TGTGCCAGCACCCCGGCCTCCGAAGGGGAGACCCAGTACTTC.

The CDR3 loop reads CASSMGQSYEQYF. Written as DNA, the CDR3 is TGTGCCAGTAGTATGGGACAGTCCTACGAGCAGTACTTC. This chain connects TRBV19 to TRBJ2-7; 7 bases align to TRBD1. V lost 3 bases, J lost 1 base, and 0 bases stayed unmatched. CDR3 length equals 13 residues. Germline CDR1 LNHDA, CDR2 SQIVND (reference sequence).

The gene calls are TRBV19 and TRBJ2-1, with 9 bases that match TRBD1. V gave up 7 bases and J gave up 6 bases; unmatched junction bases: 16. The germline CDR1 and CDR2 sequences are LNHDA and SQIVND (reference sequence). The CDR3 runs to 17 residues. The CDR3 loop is CASMGPRRDRVGNEQFF. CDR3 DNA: TGTGCCAGTATGGGACCACGCCGGGACAGGGTGGGCAATGAGCAGTTCTTC.

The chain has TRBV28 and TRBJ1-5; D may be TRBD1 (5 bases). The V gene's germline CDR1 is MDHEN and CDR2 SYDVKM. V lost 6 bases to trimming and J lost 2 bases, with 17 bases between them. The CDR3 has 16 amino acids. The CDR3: CASRFEGRLGNQPQHF. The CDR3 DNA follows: TGTGCCAGCAGATTTGAGGGGCGCCTCGGCAATCAGCCCCAGCATTTT.

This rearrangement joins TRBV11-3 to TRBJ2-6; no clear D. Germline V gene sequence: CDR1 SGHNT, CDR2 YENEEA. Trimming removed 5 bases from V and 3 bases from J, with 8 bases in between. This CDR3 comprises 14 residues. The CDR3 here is CASSLMGGANVLTF. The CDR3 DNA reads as TGTGCCAGCAGCCTGATGGGTGGGGCCAACGTCCTGACTTTC.

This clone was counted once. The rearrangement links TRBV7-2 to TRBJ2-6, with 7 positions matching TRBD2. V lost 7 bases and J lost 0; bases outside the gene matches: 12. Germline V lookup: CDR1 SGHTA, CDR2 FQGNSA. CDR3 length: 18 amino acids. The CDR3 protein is CASTPRLAAASGANVLTF. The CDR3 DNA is TGTGCCAGCACCCCGAGGCTAGCGGCAGCCTCTGGGGCCAACGTCCTGACTTTC.

CDR3 bases: TGCGCCAGCAGCTTGGACGGGTCTTACTCTGGAAACACCATATATTTT. Translating gives CASSLDGSYSGNTIYF. The chain joins TRBV5-1 to TRBJ1-3, with D unclear. Germline V gene lookup returns CDR1 SGHRS and CDR2 YFSETQ. The V end was cut by 0 bases, the J end by 0 bases, with 10 bases between. CDR3 length: 16 amino acids.